The rows below give T cell receptor beta chains drawn from one sample of a study of blood T cell repertoires in COVID-19. Data came from immunoSEQ multiplex PCR; TCRdb stores just in-frame clones and leaves some out. The sample contains 50,000 to 70,000 clones, about 88% of which appear only once. The specimen sequenced was peripheral blood. The origin of the receptors is a man between 65 and 79 years old with active COVID-19. Each CDR3 is given with its conserved first and last residue. D genes are given only for firm matches. Expanded clones get a size class; other rows say once, few or many, or leave the size out.

clone_size,j_call,v_call,d_call,cdr3_aa,cdr3_nt
NA,TRBJ2-1,TRBV7-8,TRBD2,CASSSGLAPNEQFF,TGTGCCAGCAGCTCTGGACTAGCCCCCAATGAGCAGTTCTTC
NA,TRBJ2-2,TRBV2,TRBD2,CASRAGTSGATGELFF,TGTGCCAGCAGGGCCGGGACTAGCGGAGCCACCGGGGAGCTGTTTTTT
NA,TRBJ2-1,TRBV20-1,NA,CSAGAYNEQFF,TGCAGTGCCGGAGCCTACAATGAGCAGTTCTTC
NA,TRBJ1-1,TRBV6-5,NA,CASSRQDFYTEAFF,TGTGCCAGCAGTCGACAGGACTTCTACACTGAAGCTTTCTTT
NA,TRBJ2-7,TRBV25-1,TRBD1,CASSEAGGHEQYF,TGTGCCAGCAGTGAGGCAGGGGGCCACGAGCAGTACTTC
NA,TRBJ1-3,TRBV5-4,NA,CASHPLGRGNTIYF,TGTGCCAGCCACCCGTTGGGGAGGGGAAACACCATATATTTT
NA,TRBJ2-7,TRBV7-8,TRBD1,CASGQGLRDEQYF,TGTGCCAGCGGACAGGGTCTTCGCGACGAGCAGTACTTC
NA,TRBJ2-5,TRBV5-1,TRBD2,CASSGEGLAEETQYF,TGCGCCAGCAGCGGTGAGGGACTAGCGGAAGAGACCCAGTACTTC
NA,TRBJ1-3,TRBV7-3,NA,CASSPGTSGNTIYF,TGTGCCAGCAGCCCCGGGACTTCTGGAAACACCATATATTTT
medium-sized,TRBJ2-2,TRBV7-9,TRBD2,CASSTSGRGSTGELFF,TGTGCCAGCAGCACAAGCGGGAGGGGTAGCACCGGGGAGCTGTTTTTT
once,TRBJ2-1,TRBV21-1,NA,CASSTPPGQGVSNEQFF,TGTGCCAGCAGCACCCCACCGGGACAGGGGGTAAGTAATGAGCAGTTCTTC
NA,TRBJ2-7,TRBV3-1/TRBV3-2,NA,CASSQATQTYEQYF,TGTGCCAGCAGCCAAGCAACACAAACCTACGAGCAGTACTTC
NA,TRBJ2-5,TRBV24-1,NA,CATSDSTAPNEETQYF,TGTGCCACCAGTGATTCGACTGCCCCGAACGAAGAGACCCAGTACTTC
NA,TRBJ2-1,TRBV7-9,TRBD2,CASSLGGRRANEQFF,TGTGCCAGCAGCTTAGGCGGGAGGAGAGCCAATGAGCAGTTCTTC
NA,TRBJ2-7,TRBV6-2/TRBV6-3,NA,CASSLSYVQYF,TGTGCCAGCAGCCTGAGTTATGTGCAGTACTTC
NA,TRBJ2-3,TRBV5-5,TRBD2,CAGTSGIGSDTQYF,TGTGCCGGCACTAGCGGGATAGGTTCAGATACGCAGTATTTT
NA,TRBJ2-5,TRBV11-2,NA,CASSLAGAGETQYF,TGTGCCAGCAGCTTAGCTGGGGCCGGGGAGACCCAGTACTTC
NA,TRBJ2-7,TRBV5-1,TRBD1,CASSKDRVAYEQYF,TGCGCCAGCAGCAAGGACAGGGTAGCCTACGAGCAGTACTTC
NA,TRBJ1-1,TRBV19,NA,CASSMGGPSTEAFF,TGTGCCAGTAGTATGGGGGGGCCAAGCACTGAAGCTTTCTTT
NA,TRBJ1-1,TRBV5-1,TRBD1,CASSSFGQGTEAFF,TGCGCCAGCAGCTCGTTTGGACAGGGTACTGAAGCTTTCTTT
NA,TRBJ1-5,TRBV12-3/TRBV12-4,TRBD1,CASTLTGGQPQHF,TGTGCCAGCACCCTGACAGGGGGTCAGCCCCAGCATTTT
NA,TRBJ2-3,TRBV19,TRBD2,CASSAGGPATQYF,TGTGCCAGTTCGGCGGGAGGGCCGGCTACGCAGTATTTT
NA,TRBJ2-2,TRBV15,NA,CATSRDVGGGTGELFF,TGTGCCACCAGCAGAGATGTTGGCGGCGGCACCGGGGAGCTGTTTTTT
NA,TRBJ2-1,TRBV24-1,TRBD2,CATSDLVGLAGGPEQFF,TGTGCCACCAGTGATTTGGTCGGACTAGCGGGAGGGCCTGAGCAGTTCTTC
NA,TRBJ2-5,TRBV28,TRBD2,CASSLMGEGQETQYF,TGTGCCAGCAGTTTGATGGGGGAGGGCCAAGAGACCCAGTACTTC
NA,TRBJ2-7,TRBV6-1,NA,CASSEMSAYEQYF,TGTGCCAGCAGTGAAATGTCAGCCTACGAGCAGTACTTC
NA,TRBJ2-7,TRBV29-1,TRBD2,CSVGTSGSVYEQYF,TGCAGCGTTGGGACTAGCGGGAGTGTGTACGAGCAGTACTTC
NA,TRBJ2-7,TRBV9,NA,CASSVEESSYEQYF,TGTGCCAGCAGCGTGGAGGAGTCCTCCTACGAGCAGTACTTC
NA,TRBJ2-7,TRBV9,NA,CASSVVNGPYEQYF,TGTGCCAGCAGCGTAGTGAACGGTCCCTACGAGCAGTACTTC
NA,TRBJ2-3,TRBV6-5,TRBD2,CASSYWGLAGDTQYF,TGTGCCAGCAGTTACTGGGGACTAGCGGGAGATACGCAGTATTTT
NA,TRBJ2-3,TRBV6-4,NA,CARGQNTDTQYF,TGTGCCAGAGGACAGAACACAGATACGCAGTATTTT
NA,TRBJ1-1,TRBV7-3,TRBD1,CASSFLGQGKMNTEAFF,TGTGCCAGCAGCTTTCTGGGACAGGGAAAAATGAACACTGAAGCTTTCTTT
NA,TRBJ2-7,TRBV7-6,TRBD1,CASSLRTGSYEQYF,TGTGCCAGCAGCTTAAGGACAGGCTCCTACGAGCAGTACTTC
once,TRBJ2-3,TRBV27,NA,CASSLSRPTDTQYF,TGTGCCAGCAGTTTATCGAGGCCCACAGATACGCAGTATTTT
few,TRBJ1-5,TRBV2,NA,CASRGESNQPQHF,TGTGCCAGCAGAGGGGAAAGCAATCAGCCCCAGCATTTT
NA,TRBJ2-3,TRBV27,NA,CASSRNPGGESSDTQYF,TGTGCCAGCAGTAGAAACCCAGGAGGGGAGAGCTCCGATACGCAGTATTTT
NA,TRBJ1-5,TRBV2,NA,CASSREGFGQPQHF,TGTGCCAGCAGTAGAGAGGGATTCGGTCAGCCCCAGCATTTT
once,TRBJ2-3,TRBV5-1,NA,CASSLSRGGKGTDTQYF,TGCGCCAGCAGCTTGAGTAGGGGCGGGAAGGGCACAGATACGCAGTATTTT
NA,TRBJ2-1,TRBV11-2,TRBD2,CASSSLAGGEVEQFF,TGTGCCAGCAGCTCCCTAGCGGGAGGAGAAGTTGAGCAGTTCTTC
few,TRBJ1-2,TRBV5-1,NA,CASSPAGYGYTF,TGCGCCAGCAGCCCAGCGGGCTATGGCTACACCTTC
NA,TRBJ1-3,TRBV11-3,NA,CASSSGFNSGNTIYF,TGTGCCAGCAGCTCGGGGTTTAACTCTGGAAACACCATATATTTT
few,TRBJ2-6,TRBV28,TRBD1,CASSFSAGQASGANVLTF,TGTGCCAGCAGTTTTAGCGCGGGACAGGCCTCTGGGGCCAACGTCCTGACTTTC
NA,TRBJ1-5,TRBV28,NA,CASSFGGSPNQPQHF,TGTGCCAGCAGTTTTGGGGGCTCTCCCAATCAGCCCCAGCATTTT
few,TRBJ2-7,TRBV7-2,NA,CASSLERVAEQYF,TGTGCCAGCAGCTTAGAGCGCGTGGCCGAGCAGTACTTC
once,TRBJ1-2,TRBV28,NA,CASSGAGGAGYGYTF,TGTGCCAGCAGTGGCGCGGGGGGGGCAGGGTATGGCTACACCTTC
NA,TRBJ2-4,TRBV27,NA,CASISTQGLPTKNIQYF,TGTGCCAGCATTTCAACTCAGGGGCTACCAACAAAAAACATTCAGTACTTC
NA,TRBJ2-7,TRBV5-1,TRBD1,CASSIPGTGFCDEQYF,TGCGCCAGCAGCATCCCCGGGACAGGGTTCTGCGACGAGCAGTACTTC
NA,TRBJ2-5,TRBV19,TRBD1,CASSGPGGRETQYF,TGTGCCAGTAGTGGCCCAGGGGGCCGAGAGACCCAGTACTTC
NA,TRBJ1-1,TRBV6-5,NA,CASSKQSMNTEAFF,TGTGCCAGCAGTAAACAGTCCATGAACACTGAAGCTTTCTTT
once,TRBJ2-7,TRBV5-5,TRBD1,CASSLETGAYEQYF,TGTGCCAGCAGCCTAGAGACAGGGGCCTACGAGCAGTACTTC
few,TRBJ2-7,TRBV7-9,TRBD2,CAGGDAYEQYF,TGTGCCGGGGGGGACGCTTACGAGCAGTACTTC
NA,TRBJ1-3,TRBV10-3,NA,CAISDTGKAGNTIYF,TGTGCCATCAGTGATACAGGGAAGGCTGGAAACACCATATATTTT
NA,TRBJ2-3,TRBV15,TRBD2,CATSRDLTGGLDTQYF,TGTGCCACCAGCAGAGATCTGACGGGAGGGTTGGATACGCAGTATTTT